The rows below give T cell receptor beta chains drawn from one sample of a study of T cells in Graves' hyperthyroidism and ophthalmopathy. TCRdb used MiXCR to reprocess the multiplex PCR reads, holding one entry per CDR3 protein. This table has about 250,000 distinct CDR3 sequences, roughly a quarter appearing once. Specimen: blood. These TCRs come from a woman aged 40 to 50 with Graves' ophthalmopathy. The CDR3 runs from the conserved cysteine through the conserved F or W. A D gene is named only where the DNA matches it firmly. Size values are once, few and many counts, or a class for expanded clones, and some rows have none.

cdr3_aa	cdr3_nt	clone_size	v_call	j_call	d_call
CAWSERGYPGYTF	TGTGCCTGGAGTGAAAGGGGATACCCTGGCTACACCTTC	many	TRBV30	TRBJ1-2	NA
CASSLRRSIREQYF	TGTGCCAGCAGTTTAAGACGGTCAATAAGGGAGCAGTACTTC	NA	TRBV28	TRBJ2-7	NA
CASSGRQGDGYTF	TGTGCCAGCAGCGGGCGACAGGGGGATGGCTACACCTTC	NA	TRBV7-3	TRBJ1-2	TRBD1
CASSERELGLGYEQYF	TGTGCCAGCAGTGAAAGGGAACTAGGATTAGGGTACGAGCAGTACTTC	many	TRBV2	TRBJ2-7	NA
CASSFPTGGIGYTF	TGTGCCAGCAGTTTCCCGACAGGGGGTATTGGCTACACCTTC	once	TRBV28	TRBJ1-2	TRBD1
CASSYLMNTEAFF	TGTGCCAGCAGTTACTTGATGAACACTGAAGCTTTCTTT	once	TRBV6-5	TRBJ1-1	NA
CSKASGRSYEQYF	TGCAGTAAGGCTAGCGGGAGGTCCTACGAGCAGTACTTC	many	TRBV29-1	TRBJ2-7	TRBD2
CASSYSRHEQYF	TGTGCCAGCAGTTACTCGAGGCACGAGCAGTACTTC	few	TRBV6-5	TRBJ2-7	NA
CASSEQGRAGETQYF	TGTGCCAGCAGTGAACAGGGCCGGGCGGGAGAGACCCAGTACTTC	once	TRBV6-1	TRBJ2-5	NA
CASSYSIGGRTGYGYTF	TGTGCCAGCAGTTACTCGATCGGGGGTAGGACAGGCTATGGCTACACCTTC	many	TRBV6-5	TRBJ1-2	TRBD1
CASSSGAHPNYGYTF	TGTGCCAGCAGCTCGGGGGCGCACCCAAACTATGGCTACACCTTC	NA	TRBV28	TRBJ1-2	NA
CASSPTGEGSYEQYF	TGTGCCAGCTCACCGACAGGCGAAGGGTCCTACGAGCAGTACTTC	NA	TRBV18	TRBJ2-7	NA
CASSLTLAESSYEQYF	TGTGCCAGCAGTCTCACACTAGCGGAGTCATCCTACGAGCAGTACTTC	many	TRBV27	TRBJ2-7	TRBD2
CAWSSRGLYGYTF	TGTGCCTGGAGTTCTAGAGGACTCTATGGCTACACCTTC	many	TRBV30	TRBJ1-2	NA
CATSSGPGTGGKANYGYTF	TGTGCCACCTCGTCGGGACCTGGGACAGGGGGAAAGGCGAACTATGGCTACACCTTC	many	TRBV6-4	TRBJ1-2	TRBD1
CASSYPTAHEQYF	TGTGCCAGCAGCTACCCTACGGCGCACGAGCAGTACTTC	once	TRBV7-2	TRBJ2-7	NA